The rows below give T cell receptor beta chains drawn from one sample of a study of OX40 agonist ivuxolimab in advanced cancers. The assay was immunoSEQ multiplex PCR, and TCRdb's table has in-frame clones only and misses some. Here the sample spans 80,000 or so clones, more than 70% being singletons. The source material was CD4+ or CD8+ T cells sorted from blood, sampled in a trial of the OX40 agonist ivuxolimab. These receptors originate from an adult with an advanced solid tumor such as melanoma, head and neck, liver or kidney cancer. Each CDR3 is given with its conserved first and last residue. The order of the fields is V gene, J gene, CDR3 length, CDR3 protein.

TRBV6-1	TRBJ2-3	11	CASSHSDTQYF
TRBV27	TRBJ2-4	17	CASSLYQTGTHPSIQYF
TRBV4-2	TRBJ2-7	15	CASSQRQGVGYEQYF
TRBV10-1	TRBJ1-4	16	CASSEVPDGINEKLFF
TRBV2	TRBJ1-4	14	CATVLGDRNEKLFF
TRBV27	TRBJ2-7	13	CASSLGPPGEQYF
TRBV28	TRBJ1-2	15	CASSWGFPGPGGYTF
TRBV9	TRBJ1-2	12	CASSAEGFGYTF
TRBV28	TRBJ2-1	13	CASSWLGSDEQFF
TRBV4-1	TRBJ1-1	16	CASSRSGGTMNTEAFF
TRBV30	TRBJ2-7	14	CAVSPGLGTEEQYF
TRBV19	TRBJ2-1	14	CASSISGGAHEQFF
TRBV5-4	TRBJ1-5	16	CASSLSPGTDNQPQHF
TRBV4-3	TRBJ2-7	15	CASSQGTGGRYEQYF
TRBV5-4	TRBJ1-6	16	CASSLGTGGYNSPLHF
TRBV25-1	TRBJ2-5	16	CASSGVAGGFSGTQYF
TRBV5-1	TRBJ2-7	15	CASSSRTGKGLEQYF
TRBV29-1	TRBJ2-5	12	CSVDRDRGLEYF
TRBV30	TRBJ1-6	15	CAWSVRGTYNSPLHF
TRBV4-1	TRBJ2-7	17	CASSHTIAGGLSYEQYF
TRBV6-5	TRBJ1-2	15	CASRWDREEGYGYTF